Detailed here is one TCR beta chain. The data are from a study of blood T cell repertoires in COVID-19. Generated by immunoSEQ multiplex PCR, the TCRdb table keeps only in-frame clones and is missing some. The sample has around 100,000 clones, 85% seen once. V shed 5 bases and J 5 bases; nucleotides not matched to a gene: 8. Germline V CDR1 and CDR2: SGHVS, FQNEAQ. The CDR3 length is 17 residues. The chain couples TRBV7-8 to TRBJ2-2; 13 bases line up with TRBD2. The TCR was taken from a man between 50 and 59 years old with active or convalescent COVID-19. The specimen sequenced was peripheral blood. This CDR3 reads CASSNRGLAGVTGELFF. The CDR3 region has the DNA TGTGCCAGCAGCAACCGTGGACTAGCGGGAGTGACCGGGGAGCTGTTTTTT.